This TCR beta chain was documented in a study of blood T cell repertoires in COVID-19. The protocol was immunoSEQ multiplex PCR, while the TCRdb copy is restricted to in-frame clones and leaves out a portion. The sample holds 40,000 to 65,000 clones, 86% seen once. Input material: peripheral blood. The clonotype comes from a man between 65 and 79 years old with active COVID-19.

The CDR3 sequence is CASSQEEGIRGGNQPQHF. CDR3 in DNA: TGCGCCAGCAGCCAAGAGGAAGGTATCAGGGGAGGCAATCAGCCCCAGCATTTT. The chain recombines TRBV4-1 with TRBJ1-5; perhaps TRBD1 as D (6 bases). V was shortened by 0 bases and J by 2 bases, with 17 bases between the two germline ends. The CDR3 consists of 18 residues. Per the germline V gene, CDR1 is MGHRA and CDR2 is YSYEKL.